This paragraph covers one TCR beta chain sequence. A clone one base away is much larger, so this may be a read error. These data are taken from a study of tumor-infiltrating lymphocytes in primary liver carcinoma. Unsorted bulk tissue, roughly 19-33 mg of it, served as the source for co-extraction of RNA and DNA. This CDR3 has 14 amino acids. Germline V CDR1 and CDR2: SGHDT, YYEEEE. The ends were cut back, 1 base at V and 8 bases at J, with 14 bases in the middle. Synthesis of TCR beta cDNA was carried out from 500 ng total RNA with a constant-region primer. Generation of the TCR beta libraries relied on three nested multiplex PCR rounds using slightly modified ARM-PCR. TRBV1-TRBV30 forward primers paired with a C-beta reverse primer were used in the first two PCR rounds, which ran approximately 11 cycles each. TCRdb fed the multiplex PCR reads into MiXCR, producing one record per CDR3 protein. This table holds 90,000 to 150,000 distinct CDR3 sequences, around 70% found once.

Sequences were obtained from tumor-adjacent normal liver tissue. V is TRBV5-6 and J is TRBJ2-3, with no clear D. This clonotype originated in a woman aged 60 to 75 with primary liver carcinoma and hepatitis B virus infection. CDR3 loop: CASSLYSTFGTQYF. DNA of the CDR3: TGTGCCAGCAGCTTGTATTCGACCTTTGGTACGCAGTATTTT.